This passage covers 13 T cell receptor beta chains from one sample sequenced in a study of vaccination effects on CD4 cells after COVID-19. These receptors' antigens are unknown. Repertoires were generated with immunoSEQ multiplex PCR, while TCRdb's copy carries only in-frame clones and drops some. The data show tens of thousands of clones, with approximately 76% seen just once and 2.5% to 3% held by the top ten. Prior to sequencing, the ViraFEST assay stimulated PBMC with viral peptide pools, which expanded the antigen-specific CD4+ T cells. Culture lasted approximately 10 days before CD4+ T cell isolation. Absence of prior SARS-CoV-2 infection characterized the vaccine recipients, who showed negative nucleocapsid antibodies. The sequences come from CD4+ T cells from PBMCs cultured with HCoV-NL63 spike peptides, collected before COVID-19 vaccination. These receptors were obtained from a human donor who received a COVID-19 vaccine.

The chain links TRBV30 to TRBJ2-1; D gene unclear. Per the germline V gene, CDR1 is GTSNPN and CDR2 is SVGIG (reference sequence). The CDR3 is 12 amino acids. Trimming shortened V by 0 bases and J by 4 bases, and 4 bases separated the two germline ends. This CDR3 is CAWSVLYNEQFF. The CDR3 coding sequence is TGTGCCTGGAGTGTACTTTACAATGAGCAGTTCTTC.

This chain uses TRBV6-5 with TRBJ1-5; no firm D call. The CDR3 is 14 residues long. CDR1 MNHEY and CDR2 SVGAGI come from the germline V gene. V dropped 7 bases and J dropped 6 bases, with 16 bases sitting between them. For the CDR3, the DNA is TGTGCCAGCAACCTAGGTGAAGGATCTCAGCCCCAGCATTTT. As protein: CASNLGEGSQPQHF.

The chain links TRBV4-3 to TRBJ2-3; TRBD1 matches at 8 bases. J was trimmed by 3 bases and V by 1 base; bases with no gene match: 3. The CDR3 sequence is 15 residues long. Germline CDR1 reads LGHNA; CDR2 reads YSLEER. CDR3 in DNA: TGCGCCAGCAGCCAAGGGACAGGGAGGACAGATACGCAGTATTTT. Protein: CASSQGTGRTDTQYF.

Of note for this clone: The same CDR3 is also encoded by other DNA sequences in this sample. V is TRBV5-1 and J is TRBJ2-3; D unclear. V was pared by 1 base and J by 2 bases, with 2 bases between. The length of the CDR3 is 12 residues. Per germline, CDR1 SGHRS and CDR2 YFSETQ. This CDR3 reads CASSLNTDTQYF. The CDR3 coding sequence is TGCGCCAGCAGCTTGAACACAGATACGCAGTATTTT.

The chain combines TRBV3-1 (or the pseudogene TRBV3-2) with TRBJ1-2; 9 bases map to TRBD1. Losses at the gene ends were 0 bases for V and 9 bases for J; bases not matched to a gene: 8. CDR1 is LGHDT, CDR2 YNNKEL, per germline (reference sequence). The CDR3 runs 15 residues. The DNA for the CDR3 is TGTGCCAGCAGCCAAGATAGGCGACAGGGGGGAAGCTACACCTTC. The encoded protein is CASSQDRRQGGSYTF.

The rearrangement joins TRBV18 to TRBJ1-1; maybe TRBD1 (6 bases). This CDR3 is built from 14 residues. The germline V gene encodes CDR1 KGHSH and CDR2 LQKENI. V gave up 4 bases and J gave up 3 bases, with 12 bases separating them. As DNA, the CDR3 is TGTGCCAGCTCACGGGGGGGCCGAGACACTGAAGCTTTCTTT. Its translation: CASSRGGRDTEAFF.

The chain joins TRBV4-3 to TRBJ1-5; tentative D call: TRBD1 (5 bases). Germline CDR1 and CDR2: LGHNA and YSLEER. Trimming took off 0 bases at V and 1 base at J, with 13 bases between the two ends. This CDR3 has 17 amino acids. The CDR3 protein is CASSQEAGGRSNQPQHF. The CDR3 DNA reads TGCGCCAGCAGCCAAGAGGCGGGGGGTAGAAGCAATCAGCCCCAGCATTTT.

The chain employs TRBV10-3 and TRBJ2-3, with 8 bases that match TRBD1. The CDR3 has 13 amino acids. The germline gives CDR1 ENHRY, CDR2 SYGVKD. V lost 10 bases, J lost 2 bases, and 5 bases stayed unmatched. CDR3 in amino acids: CATGDRTTDTQYF. CDR3 DNA: TGTGCCACCGGGGACAGGACCACAGATACGCAGTATTTT.

This clone was observed a few times. The chain uses TRBV5-1 and TRBJ2-1; TRBD1 aligns across 10 bases. The J segment lost 1 base and the V segment lost 4 bases, leaving 2 bases of the junction unmatched. CDR3 length: 15 residues. The germline gives CDR1 SGHRS, CDR2 YFSETQ. CDR3 coding DNA: TGCGCCAGCAGCAGACAGGGGGCTTCCTACAATGAGCAGTTCTTC. Translated, it gives CASSRQGASYNEQFF.

This clone occurred a few times. The chain couples TRBV5-5 to TRBJ1-1; the D gene is possibly TRBD1 (5 bases). V dropped 0 bases and J dropped 2 bases, with 17 bases sitting between them. CDR3 length equals 17 residues. Germline-derived CDR1 and CDR2 are SGHKS and YYEKEE (reference sequence). CDR3 loop: CASSLGTGSAFNTEAFF. CDR3 sequence (DNA): TGTGCCAGCAGCTTGGGTACAGGCTCAGCCTTCAACACTGAAGCTTTCTTT.

The chain employs TRBV5-1 and TRBJ2-3; D is unresolved. CDR1 and CDR2 (germline): SGHRS, YFSETQ. The CDR3 is 15 residues long. Trimming took 1 base from V and 1 from J, leaving 10 bases between them. Here the CDR3 reads CASSLRNTGTDTQYF. CDR3 in DNA: TGCGCCAGCAGCTTGAGAAACACAGGCACAGATACGCAGTATTTT.

This chain links TRBV3-1 (or the pseudogene TRBV3-2) with TRBJ2-2; D gene ambiguous. The CDR3 length is 14 residues. Trimming left V 5 bases short and J 1 base short, with 8 bases between. Per the germline V gene, CDR1 is LGHDT and CDR2 is YNNKEL (reference sequence). The CDR3 sequence: CASSFVQNTGELFF. In DNA, the CDR3 is TGTGCCAGCAGCTTCGTACAGAACACCGGGGAGCTGTTTTTT.

The chain links TRBV14 to TRBJ1-6; 8 bases match TRBD1. CDR1 SGHDN and CDR2 FVKESK come from the germline V gene. The CDR3 extends over 16 amino acids. V trimming: 2 bases; J trimming: 7 bases; junction bases outside the gene matches: 7. CDR3 region: CASSQWRQGINSPLHF. CDR3 nucleotides: TGTGCCAGCAGCCAATGGCGACAGGGGATAAATTCACCCCTCCACTTT.